These 10 T cell receptor beta chains originate from one sample sequenced in a study of Ad26.COV2.S vaccination and SARS-CoV-2 variants. Clones were sequenced by immunoSEQ multiplex PCR, and TCRdb holds only the in-frame ones, with some missing. In the table there are about 370,000 clones, less than 90% of which are singletons. Treatment: roughly 20 received Ad26.COV2.S at low or high dose, single or two shots; 5 received placebo; per-sample allocation not given. On day 63 after the first injection, vaccine and placebo recipients gave samples. The sample was peripheral blood, taken in a trial of Ad26.COV2.S vaccine versus placebo. These receptors were collected from a person aged 18-60 years who received the Ad26.COV2.S COVID-19 vaccine or a placebo.

The chain has TRBV14 and TRBJ2-2; D may be TRBD2 (6 bases). The length of the CDR3 is 16 residues. V lost 3 bases to trimming and J lost 5 bases, with 16 bases between them. Germline loops: CDR1 SGHDN, CDR2 FVKESK. The CDR3 protein is CASSHLDYPDTGELFF. The CDR3 bases are TGTGCCAGCAGCCACTTGGACTACCCTGATACCGGGGAGCTGTTTTTT.

The chain couples TRBV2 to TRBJ1-1; TRBD1 aligns across 9 bases. The germline gives CDR1 SNHLY, CDR2 FYNNEI. This CDR3 is 15 amino acids long. After removal of 4 bases from V and 2 bases from J, the junction contained 5 bases not matched to a gene. The CDR3 loop reads CASSAQGARNTEAFF. The CDR3 region has the DNA TGTGCCAGCAGTGCACAGGGGGCGCGAAACACTGAAGCTTTCTTT.

The genes are TRBV6-5 and TRBJ2-1; TRBD1 agrees at 9 bases. V shed 6 bases and J 6 bases; nucleotides not matched to a gene: 9. Germline V gene sequence: CDR1 MNHEY, CDR2 SVGAGI. CDR3 length equals 15 residues. The CDR3 is CASRRDREVGNEQFF. For the CDR3, the DNA is TGTGCCAGCAGGAGGGACAGGGAAGTAGGCAATGAGCAGTTCTTC.

J is TRBJ2-7 and V is TRBV5-1; the match to TRBD1 covers 8 bases. The V gene end was trimmed by 6 bases and the J gene end by 1 base; junction bases not matched to a gene: 12. The CDR3 loop spans 16 amino acids. From germline, CDR1 is SGHRS and CDR2 YFSETQ. CDR3 DNA sequence: TGCGCCAGCACTCCCCAGGCGGGACAGGAGTCCTACGAGCAGTACTTC. Amino acid sequence: CASTPQAGQESYEQYF.

The V call is TRBV20-1, the J call TRBJ2-3; weak D call: TRBD2 (6 bases). The CDR3 runs 11 residues. Germline V CDR1 and CDR2: DFQATT, SNEGSKA (reference sequence). The V and J ends lost 6 bases and 8 bases respectively, with 12 bases between them. CDR3 protein: CSALRGGTQYF. For the CDR3, the DNA is TGCAGTGCCCTTCGGGGAGGTACGCAGTATTTT.

The rearrangement joins TRBV25-1 to TRBJ2-7, with D possibly TRBD2 on 5 matching bases. V was cut by 4 bases and J by 6 bases, with 7 bases left in between. CDR1 is MGHDK and CDR2 is SYGVNS in the germline V gene. The CDR3 covers 11 residues. CDR3 DNA: TGTGCCAGCAGTGCGAGGGTCGAGCAGTACTTC. Residues: CASSARVEQYF.

The J gene is TRBJ1-2, the V gene TRBV29-1, with TRBD1 matching 7 bases. Per germline, CDR1 SQVTM and CDR2 ANQGSEA. This CDR3 spans 14 amino acids. V was clipped by 5 bases and J by 4 bases; unmatched bases: 10. CDR3 in DNA: TGCAGCGTTTACCCGGGACAGACTAGCTATGGCTACACCTTC. Amino acid sequence: CSVYPGQTSYGYTF.

The chain combines TRBV14 with TRBJ2-7; 9 positions match TRBD1. After removal of 1 base from V and 2 bases from J, the junction contained 3 bases not matched to a gene. Per germline, CDR1 SGHDN and CDR2 FVKESK. CDR3 length equals 15 residues. In nucleotides, the CDR3 is TGTGCCAGCAGCCAAGGCACAGGGGGCACCTACGAGCAGTACTTC. Translated, it gives CASSQGTGGTYEQYF.

CDR3: CASSLVGSANTGELFF. The CDR3 DNA reads as TGCGCCAGCAGCTTGGTTGGGTCCGCGAACACCGGGGAGCTGTTTTTT. The gene calls are TRBV5-1 and TRBJ2-2, with no clear D. The CDR3 length is 16 residues. The V and J ends lost 0 bases and 0 bases respectively, with 9 bases between them. In germline, CDR1 is SGHRS, CDR2 YFSETQ.

V is TRBV10-3 and J is TRBJ1-2, with D hard to call. This CDR3 region has 14 residues. Germline CDR1 is ENHRY and CDR2 is SYGVKD. Trimming removed 10 bases from V and 3 bases from J, with 18 bases in between. CDR3 sequence: CASAGSLADYGYTF. The CDR3 DNA reads as TGTGCCAGCGCGGGCAGTCTTGCGGACTATGGCTACACCTTC.